The 3 T cell receptor beta chains presented below share a single source sample, sequenced in a study of blood T cell repertoires in COVID-19. Sequenced by immunoSEQ multiplex PCR; TCRdb stores in-frame clones only, minus some. The table records some 90,000 clones, 80% of them present only once. Source material: peripheral blood. Receptor source: a woman aged 70-85 years with acute or convalescent COVID-19.

The chain links TRBV12-3 or TRBV12-4 to TRBJ1-2; D uncertain. The CDR3 spans 11 residues. Trimming shortened V by 4 bases and J by 13 bases, and 13 bases separated the two germline ends. The DNA of the CDR3 is TGTGCCAGCAGTTCTCAGGCCCCCTCCACCTTC. Its protein product is CASSSQAPSTF.

A few counts support this clone. In nucleotides, the CDR3 is TGTGCCAGCAGTTCCCCGAGGGGGTCCACAGATACGCAGTATTTT. Protein: CASSSPRGSTDTQYF. The J gene is TRBJ2-3, the V gene TRBV27; tentatively, D is TRBD1 (6 bases). The V end lost 4 bases, the J end lost 2 bases, and 13 bases lay between the germline ends. The CDR3 is 15 residues long. Germline values: CDR1 MNHEY, CDR2 SMNVEV (reference sequence).

This chain uses TRBV15 with TRBJ1-5; possible D gene TRBD1, 5 bases. The CDR3 sequence is 15 residues long. The V gene's germline CDR1 is LNHNV and CDR2 YYDKDF (reference sequence). V lost 1 base and J 4 bases, leaving 11 bases between the germline ends. The CDR3 sequence is CATSRVTGGNQPQHF. The DNA of the CDR3 is TGTGCCACCAGCAGAGTAACAGGTGGAAATCAGCCCCAGCATTTT.